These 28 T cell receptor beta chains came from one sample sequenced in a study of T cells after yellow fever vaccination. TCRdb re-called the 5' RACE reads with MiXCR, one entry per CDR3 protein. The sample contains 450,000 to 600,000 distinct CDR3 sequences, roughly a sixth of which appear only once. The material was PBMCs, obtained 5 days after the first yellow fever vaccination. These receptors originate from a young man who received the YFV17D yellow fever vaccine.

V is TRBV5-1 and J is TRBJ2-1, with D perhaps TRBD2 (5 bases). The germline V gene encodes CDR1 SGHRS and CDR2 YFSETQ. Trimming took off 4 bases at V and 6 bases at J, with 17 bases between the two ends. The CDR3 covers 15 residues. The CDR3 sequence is CASSAELVRSNEQFF. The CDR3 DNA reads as TGCGCCAGCAGCGCGGAACTAGTAAGGAGCAATGAGCAGTTCTTC.

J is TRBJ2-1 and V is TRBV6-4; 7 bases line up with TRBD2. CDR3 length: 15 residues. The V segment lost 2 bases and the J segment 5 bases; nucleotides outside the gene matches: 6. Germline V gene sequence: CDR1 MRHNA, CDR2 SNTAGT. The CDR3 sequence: CASSDGEGVHNEQFF. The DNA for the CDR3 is TGTGCCAGCAGTGACGGGGAGGGAGTGCACAATGAGCAGTTCTTC.

The CDR3 DNA is TGTGCCAGCAGTTACTATCCTGGCAGGGGGCTTTTCTCGTACGAGCAGTACTTC. Protein product: CASSYYPGRGLFSYEQYF. The genes are TRBV6-2 or TRBV6-3 and TRBJ2-7; 8 nucleotides align to TRBD1. J gave up 4 bases and V 1 base, and 15 bases lay outside the gene matches. This CDR3 contains 18 residues. The germline V gene encodes CDR1 MNHEY and CDR2 SVGEGT.

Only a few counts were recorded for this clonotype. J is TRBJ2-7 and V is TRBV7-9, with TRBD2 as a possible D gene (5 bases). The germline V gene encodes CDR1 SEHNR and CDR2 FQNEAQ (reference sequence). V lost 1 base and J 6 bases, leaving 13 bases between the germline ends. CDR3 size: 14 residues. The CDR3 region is CASSLVGVGAEQYF. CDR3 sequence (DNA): TGTGCCAGCAGCTTAGTCGGGGTCGGCGCCGAGCAGTACTTC.

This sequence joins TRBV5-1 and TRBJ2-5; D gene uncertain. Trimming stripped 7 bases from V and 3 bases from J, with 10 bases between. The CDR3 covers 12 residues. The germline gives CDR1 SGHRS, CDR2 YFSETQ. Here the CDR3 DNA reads TGCGCCAGCTACGGTTCCAAAGAGACCCAGTACTTC. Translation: CASYGSKETQYF.

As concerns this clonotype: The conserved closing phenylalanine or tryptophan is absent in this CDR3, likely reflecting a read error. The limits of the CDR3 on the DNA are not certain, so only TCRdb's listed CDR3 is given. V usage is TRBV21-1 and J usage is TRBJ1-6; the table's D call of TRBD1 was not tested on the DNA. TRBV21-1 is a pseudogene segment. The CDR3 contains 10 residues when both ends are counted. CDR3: CASSTIRQES.

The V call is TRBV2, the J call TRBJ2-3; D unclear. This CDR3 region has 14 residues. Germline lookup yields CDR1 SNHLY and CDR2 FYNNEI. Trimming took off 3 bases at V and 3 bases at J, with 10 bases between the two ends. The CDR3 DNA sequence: TGTGCCAGCAGTGATCTTGGTGCTACAGATACGCAGTATTTT. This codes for CASSDLGATDTQYF.

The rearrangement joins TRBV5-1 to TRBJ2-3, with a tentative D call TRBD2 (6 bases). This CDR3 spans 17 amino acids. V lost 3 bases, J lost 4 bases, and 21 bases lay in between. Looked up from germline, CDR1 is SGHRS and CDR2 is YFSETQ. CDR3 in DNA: TGCGCCAGCAGCTCGCTCACCGGCGGGGCAAACGCAGATACGCAGTATTTT. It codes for CASSSLTGGANADTQYF. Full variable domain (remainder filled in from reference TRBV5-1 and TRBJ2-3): KAGVTQTPRYLIKTRGQQVTLSCSPISGHRSVSWYQQTPGQGLQFLFEYFSETQRNKGNFPGRFSGRQFSNSRSEMNVSTLELGDSALYLCASSSLTGGANADTQYFGPGTRLTVL.

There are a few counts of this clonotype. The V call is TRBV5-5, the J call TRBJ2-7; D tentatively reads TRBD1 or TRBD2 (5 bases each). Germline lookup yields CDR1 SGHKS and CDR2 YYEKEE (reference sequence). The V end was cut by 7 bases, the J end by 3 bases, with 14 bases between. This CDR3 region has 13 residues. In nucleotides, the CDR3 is TGTGCCAGCGGGACGTGGGGCAGCTACGAGCAGTACTTC. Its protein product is CASGTWGSYEQYF.

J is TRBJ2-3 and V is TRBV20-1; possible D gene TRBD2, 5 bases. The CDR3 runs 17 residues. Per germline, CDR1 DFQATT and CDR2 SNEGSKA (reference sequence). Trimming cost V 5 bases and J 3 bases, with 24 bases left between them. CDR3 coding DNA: TGCAGTGCTTCCGCGCCCGCGACTAATTCTTTTACAGATACGCAGTATTTT. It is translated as CSASAPATNSFTDTQYF.

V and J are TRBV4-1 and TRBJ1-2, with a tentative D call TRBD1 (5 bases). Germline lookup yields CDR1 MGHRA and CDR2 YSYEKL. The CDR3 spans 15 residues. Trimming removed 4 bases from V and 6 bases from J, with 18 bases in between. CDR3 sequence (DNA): TGCGCCAGCAGCCCTCAGGTGATGGGGCGGGATGGCTACACCTTC. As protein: CASSPQVMGRDGYTF.

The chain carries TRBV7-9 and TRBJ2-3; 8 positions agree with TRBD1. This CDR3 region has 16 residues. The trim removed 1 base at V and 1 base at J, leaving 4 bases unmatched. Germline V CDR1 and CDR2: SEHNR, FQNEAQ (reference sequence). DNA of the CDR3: TGTGCCAGCAGCTTAGACAGGGGGAGTTGCACAGATACGCAGTATTTT. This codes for CASSLDRGSCTDTQYF.

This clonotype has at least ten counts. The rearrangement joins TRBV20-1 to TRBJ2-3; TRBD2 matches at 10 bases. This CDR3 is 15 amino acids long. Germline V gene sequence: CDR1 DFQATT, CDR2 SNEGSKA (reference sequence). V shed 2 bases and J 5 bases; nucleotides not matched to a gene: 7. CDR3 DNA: TGCAGTGCTAGAAAGCGGGGGGGCCTGGTAGATACGCAGTATTTT. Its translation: CSARKRGGLVDTQYF.

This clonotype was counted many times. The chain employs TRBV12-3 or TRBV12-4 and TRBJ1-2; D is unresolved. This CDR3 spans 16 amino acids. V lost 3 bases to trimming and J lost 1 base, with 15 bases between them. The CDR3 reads CASSLGDGSYNYGYTF. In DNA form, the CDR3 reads TGTGCCAGCAGTTTGGGTGATGGTTCTTATAACTATGGCTACACCTTC.

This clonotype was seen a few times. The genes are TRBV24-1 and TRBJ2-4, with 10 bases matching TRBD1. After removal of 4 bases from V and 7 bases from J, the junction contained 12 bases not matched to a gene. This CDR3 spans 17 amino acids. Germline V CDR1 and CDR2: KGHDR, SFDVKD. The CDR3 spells CATSEGTGVGTENIQYF. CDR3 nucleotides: TGTGCCACCAGTGAGGGGACAGGGGTCGGTACGGAGAACATTCAGTACTTC.

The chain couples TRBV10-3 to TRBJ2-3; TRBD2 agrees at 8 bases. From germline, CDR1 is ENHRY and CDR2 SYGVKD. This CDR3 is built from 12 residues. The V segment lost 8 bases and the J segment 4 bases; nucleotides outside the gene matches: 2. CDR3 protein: CAIGTSPDTQYF. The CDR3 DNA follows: TGTGCCATCGGGACTAGTCCAGATACGCAGTATTTT.

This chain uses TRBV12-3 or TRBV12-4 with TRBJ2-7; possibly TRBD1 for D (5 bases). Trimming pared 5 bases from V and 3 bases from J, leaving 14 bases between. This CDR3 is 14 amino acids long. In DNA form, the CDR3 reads TGTGCCAGCAGTGAAAGGACAACTGACTACGAGCAGTACTTC. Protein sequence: CASSERTTDYEQYF.

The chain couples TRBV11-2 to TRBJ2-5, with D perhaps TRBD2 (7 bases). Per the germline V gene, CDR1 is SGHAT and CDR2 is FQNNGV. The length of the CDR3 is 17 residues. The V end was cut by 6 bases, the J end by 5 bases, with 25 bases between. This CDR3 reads CASSPGGLRGNRETQYF. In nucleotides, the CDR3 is TGTGCCAGCAGTCCCGGGGGGCTAAGGGGCAACCGGGAGACCCAGTACTTC.

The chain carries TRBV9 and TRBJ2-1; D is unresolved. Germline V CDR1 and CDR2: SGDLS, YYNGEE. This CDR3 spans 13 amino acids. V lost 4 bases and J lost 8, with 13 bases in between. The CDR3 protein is CASSLTPGYEQFF. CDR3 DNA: TGTGCCAGCAGCCTTACGCCCGGATATGAGCAGTTCTTC.

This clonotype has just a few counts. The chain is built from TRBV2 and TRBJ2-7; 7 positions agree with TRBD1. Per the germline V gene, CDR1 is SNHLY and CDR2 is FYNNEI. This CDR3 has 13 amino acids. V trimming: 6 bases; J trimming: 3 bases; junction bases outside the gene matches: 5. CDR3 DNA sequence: TGTGCCAGCAGGAGGGACAGTAACTACGAGCAGTACGTC. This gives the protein CASRRDSNYEQYV.

CDR3: CASSVRGANEQFF. The CDR3, as DNA: TGTGCCAGCAGCGTACGAGGGGCAAATGAGCAGTTCTTC. This chain connects TRBV9 to TRBJ2-1, with D possibly being TRBD1 or TRBD2 (5 bases each). Trimming cost V 1 base and J 7 bases, with 9 bases left between them. CDR1 and CDR2 (germline): SGDLS, YYNGEE. CDR3 length: 13 amino acids.

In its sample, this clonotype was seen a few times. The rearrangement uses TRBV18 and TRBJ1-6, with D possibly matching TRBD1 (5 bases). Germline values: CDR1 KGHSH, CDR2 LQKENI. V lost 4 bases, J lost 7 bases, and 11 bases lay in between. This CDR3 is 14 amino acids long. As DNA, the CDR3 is TGTGCCAGCTCACGTGGACGGGACAATTCACCCCTCCACTTT. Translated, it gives CASSRGRDNSPLHF.

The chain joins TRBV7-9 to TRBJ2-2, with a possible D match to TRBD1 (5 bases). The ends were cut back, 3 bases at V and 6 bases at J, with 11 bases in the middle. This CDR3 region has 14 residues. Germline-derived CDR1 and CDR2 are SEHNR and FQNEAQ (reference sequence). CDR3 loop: CASSLDQGSGELFF. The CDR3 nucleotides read TGTGCCAGCAGCTTGGACCAGGGCTCCGGGGAGCTGTTTTTT.

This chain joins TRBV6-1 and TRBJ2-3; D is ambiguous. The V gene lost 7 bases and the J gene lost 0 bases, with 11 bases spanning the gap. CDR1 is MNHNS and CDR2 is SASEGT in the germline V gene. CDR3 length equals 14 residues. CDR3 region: CASIGFSSTDTQYF. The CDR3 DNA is TGTGCCAGCATCGGTTTCTCTAGCACAGATACGCAGTATTTT.

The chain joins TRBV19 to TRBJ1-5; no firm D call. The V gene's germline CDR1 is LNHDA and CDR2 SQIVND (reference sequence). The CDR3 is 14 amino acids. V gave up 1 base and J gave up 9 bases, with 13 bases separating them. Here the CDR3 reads CASSIVGRPGPQHF. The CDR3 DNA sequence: TGTGCCAGTAGTATAGTCGGACGACCGGGGCCCCAGCATTTT.

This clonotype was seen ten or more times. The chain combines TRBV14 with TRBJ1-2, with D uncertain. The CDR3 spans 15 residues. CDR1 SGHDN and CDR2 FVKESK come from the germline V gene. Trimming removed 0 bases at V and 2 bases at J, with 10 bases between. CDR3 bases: TGTGCCAGCAGCCAAGATCAGGAGTGGAACTATGGCTACACCTTC. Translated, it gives CASSQDQEWNYGYTF.

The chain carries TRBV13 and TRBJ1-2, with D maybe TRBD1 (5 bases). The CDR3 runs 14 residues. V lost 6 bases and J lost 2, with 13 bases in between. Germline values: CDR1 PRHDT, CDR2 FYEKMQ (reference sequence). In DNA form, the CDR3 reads TGTGCCAGCAGGGGACTAGGCAGGAACTATGGCTACACCTTC. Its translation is CASRGLGRNYGYTF.

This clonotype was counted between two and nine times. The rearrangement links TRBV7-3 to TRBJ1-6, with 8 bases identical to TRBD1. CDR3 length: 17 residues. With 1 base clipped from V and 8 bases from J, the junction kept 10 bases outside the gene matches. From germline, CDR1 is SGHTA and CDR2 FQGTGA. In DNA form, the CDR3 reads TGTGCCAGCAGCTTAAAAGGGGGAGGACAGGGTCATTCACCCCTCCACTTT. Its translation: CASSLKGGGQGHSPLHF.